This T cell receptor (beta chain) was identified in a study of shared clonotypes between healthy human individuals. Overall study findings and caveats: Estimated clonotype richness was generally higher in naive than memory subsets. Generation probabilities of non-shared clonotypes were lower (relative to those shared by all four donors).

About this clone itself: The antigen remains undetermined.

CD45RO-negative cells were positively selected for CCR7, leaving out terminally differentiated effector memory CD45RA+ cells. The CDR3 covers 17 residues. Genomic DNA per cell subset filled all wells of several immunoSEQ plates. TCRdb's table, derived via immunoSEQ multiplex PCR, lists solely in-frame clones and lacks some. The sample consists of fewer than 1 million clones, just over 95% of them appearing once. This chain links TRBV21-1 with TRBJ2-6; the listed D gene, TRBD1, was not tested against the DNA. TRBV21-1 corresponds to a pseudogene. This clonotype originated in a man aged 30 to 39 in good health. The source material was naive CD8+ T cells sorted from blood. The CDR3 DNA reads TGTGCCAGCAGCTACAACCATAATCTGCCTGGGGCCAACGTCCTGACTTTC. This gives the protein CASSYNHNLPGANVLTF.